The source of this TCR beta chain is a study of PD-L1 blockade in urothelial cancer. About the research overall: Bladder-origin urothelial cancer in males covered about 90% of the 29 patients. Median T cell yield per blood sample was 110,000 to 150,000 cells. Study-wide findings and caveats: Durable-benefit patients expanded tumor-associated blood clones more at 3 weeks. Better survival was forecast by a pretreatment blood TCR clonality below the median.

This clone was recorded a few times. Its target is not known. The assay was immunoSEQ multiplex PCR, and TCRdb's table has in-frame clones only and misses some. The sample has over 35,000 clones, about nine tenths seen once. Time point noted: pretreatment peripheral blood. CDR1 is KGHSH, CDR2 LQKENI, per germline. The germline V and J ends were trimmed by 5 bases and 5 bases, with 9 bases remaining between them. The CDR3 has 12 residues. The rearrangement links TRBV18 to TRBJ1-2; D is ambiguous. Sample: PBMCs, taken around atezolizumab (anti-PD-L1) treatment. The TCR was taken from a woman in her sixties with urothelial cancer. The DNA of the CDR3 is TGTGCCAGCTCATCCAACAGTTATGGCTACACCTTC. Translating gives CASSSNSYGYTF.